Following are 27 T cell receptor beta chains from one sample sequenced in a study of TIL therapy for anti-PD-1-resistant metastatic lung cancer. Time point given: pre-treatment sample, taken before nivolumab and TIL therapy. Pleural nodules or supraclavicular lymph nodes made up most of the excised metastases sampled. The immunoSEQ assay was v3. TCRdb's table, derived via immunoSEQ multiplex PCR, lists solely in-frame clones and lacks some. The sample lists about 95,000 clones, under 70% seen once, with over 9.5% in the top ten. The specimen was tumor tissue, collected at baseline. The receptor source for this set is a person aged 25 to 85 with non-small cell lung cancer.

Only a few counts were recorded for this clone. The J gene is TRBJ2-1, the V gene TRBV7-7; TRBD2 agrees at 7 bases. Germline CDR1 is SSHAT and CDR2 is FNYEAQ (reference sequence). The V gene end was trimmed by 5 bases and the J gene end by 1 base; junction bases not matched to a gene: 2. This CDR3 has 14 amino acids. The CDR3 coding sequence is TGTGCCAGCAGCCGCGGGGGATCCTACAATGAGCAGTTCTTC. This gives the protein CASSRGGSYNEQFF.

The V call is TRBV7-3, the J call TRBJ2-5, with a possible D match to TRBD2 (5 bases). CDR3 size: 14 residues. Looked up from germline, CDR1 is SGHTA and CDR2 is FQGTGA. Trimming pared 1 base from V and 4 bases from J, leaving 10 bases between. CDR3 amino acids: CASSLNGVPETQYF. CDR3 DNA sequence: TGTGCCAGCAGCTTAAACGGGGTGCCAGAGACCCAGTACTTC.

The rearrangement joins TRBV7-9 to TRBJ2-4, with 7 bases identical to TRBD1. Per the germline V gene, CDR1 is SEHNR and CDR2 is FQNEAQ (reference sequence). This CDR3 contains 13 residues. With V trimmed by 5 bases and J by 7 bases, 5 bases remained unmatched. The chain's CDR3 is CASSPTGTNIQYF. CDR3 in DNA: TGTGCCAGCAGCCCGACAGGGACCAACATTCAGTACTTC.

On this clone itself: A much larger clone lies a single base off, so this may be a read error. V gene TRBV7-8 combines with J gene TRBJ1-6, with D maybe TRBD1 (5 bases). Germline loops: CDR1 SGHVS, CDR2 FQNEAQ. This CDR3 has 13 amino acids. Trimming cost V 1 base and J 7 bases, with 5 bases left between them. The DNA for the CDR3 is TGTGCCAGCAGCTTAGGGGGGAATTCACCCCTCCACTTT. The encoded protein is CASSLGGNSPLHF.

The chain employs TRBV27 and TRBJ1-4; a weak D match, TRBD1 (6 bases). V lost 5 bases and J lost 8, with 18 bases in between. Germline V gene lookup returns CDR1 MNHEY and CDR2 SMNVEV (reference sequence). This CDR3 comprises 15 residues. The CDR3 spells CASSQLGGGREKLFF. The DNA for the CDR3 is TGTGCCAGCAGTCAGTTGGGGGGCGGAAGGGAAAAACTGTTTTTT.

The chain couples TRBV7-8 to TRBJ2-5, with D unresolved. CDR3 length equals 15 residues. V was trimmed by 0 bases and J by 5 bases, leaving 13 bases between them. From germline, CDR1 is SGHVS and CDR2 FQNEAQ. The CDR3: CASSLAAGIGETQYF. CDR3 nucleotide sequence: TGTGCCAGCAGCTTAGCGGCTGGGATCGGGGAGACCCAGTACTTC.

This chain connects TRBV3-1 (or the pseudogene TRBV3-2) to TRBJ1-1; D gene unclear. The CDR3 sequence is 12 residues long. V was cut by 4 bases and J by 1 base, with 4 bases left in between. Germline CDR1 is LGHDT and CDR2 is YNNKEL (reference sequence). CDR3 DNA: TGTGCCAGCAGCCCCCGGAACACTGAAGCTTTCTTT. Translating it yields CASSPRNTEAFF.

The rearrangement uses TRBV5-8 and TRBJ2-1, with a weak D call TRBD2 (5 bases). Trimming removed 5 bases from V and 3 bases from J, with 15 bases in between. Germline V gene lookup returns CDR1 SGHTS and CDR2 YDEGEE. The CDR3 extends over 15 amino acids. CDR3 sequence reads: CASSPLAQHYNEQFF. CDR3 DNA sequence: TGTGCCAGCAGTCCCCTAGCCCAACACTACAATGAGCAGTTCTTC.

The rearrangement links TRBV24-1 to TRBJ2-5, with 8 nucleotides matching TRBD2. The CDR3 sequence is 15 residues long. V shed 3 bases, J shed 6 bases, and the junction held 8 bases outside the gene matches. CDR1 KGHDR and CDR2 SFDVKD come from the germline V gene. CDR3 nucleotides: TGTGCCACCAGTGATACAGGGAGTAGCGGGAAGACCCAGTACTTC. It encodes CATSDTGSSGKTQYF.

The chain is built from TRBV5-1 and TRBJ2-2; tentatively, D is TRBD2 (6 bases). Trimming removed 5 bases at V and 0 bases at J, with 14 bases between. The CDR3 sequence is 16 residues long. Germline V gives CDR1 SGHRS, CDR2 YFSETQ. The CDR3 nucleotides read TGCGCCAGCAGGGCGTATGGGAGGACGAACACCGGGGAGCTGTTTTTT. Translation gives CASRAYGRTNTGELFF.

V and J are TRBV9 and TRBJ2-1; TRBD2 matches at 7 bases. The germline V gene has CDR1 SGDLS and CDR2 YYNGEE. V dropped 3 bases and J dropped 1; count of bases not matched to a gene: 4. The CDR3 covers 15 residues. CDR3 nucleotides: TGTGCCAGCAGCGAGAGCGGGGAGTCCTACAATGAGCAGTTCTTC. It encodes CASSESGESYNEQFF.

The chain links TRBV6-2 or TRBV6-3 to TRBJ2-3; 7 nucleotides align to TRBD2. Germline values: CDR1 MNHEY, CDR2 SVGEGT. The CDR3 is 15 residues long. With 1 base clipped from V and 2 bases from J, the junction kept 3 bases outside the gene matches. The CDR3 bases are TGTGCCAGCAGTTACTGGGGGGGGAACACAGATACGCAGTATTTT. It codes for CASSYWGGNTDTQYF.

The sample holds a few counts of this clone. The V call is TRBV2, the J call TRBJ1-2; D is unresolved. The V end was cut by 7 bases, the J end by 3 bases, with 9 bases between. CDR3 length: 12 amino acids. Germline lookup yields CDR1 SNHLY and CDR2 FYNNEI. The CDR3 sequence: CASKVQDYGYTF. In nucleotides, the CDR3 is TGTGCCAGCAAGGTTCAGGACTATGGCTACACCTTC.

The DNA for the CDR3 is TGTGCCAGTAGTATAACCCGGGAGCAGTTCTTC. This gives the protein CASSITREQFF. The chain is built from TRBV19 and TRBJ2-1; no clear D. The germline CDR1 and CDR2 sequences are LNHDA and SQIVND (reference sequence). The CDR3 has 11 amino acids. V lost 2 bases and J 10 bases, leaving 6 bases between the germline ends.

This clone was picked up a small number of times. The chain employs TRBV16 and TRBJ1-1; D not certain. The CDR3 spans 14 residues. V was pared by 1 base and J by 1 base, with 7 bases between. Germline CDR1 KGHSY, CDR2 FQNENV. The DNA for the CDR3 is TGTGCCAGCAGCCAATTCTATGGGAACACTGAAGCTTTCTTT. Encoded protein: CASSQFYGNTEAFF. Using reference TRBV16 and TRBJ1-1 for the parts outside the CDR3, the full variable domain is GEEVAQTPKHLVRGEGQKAKLYCAPIKGHSYVFWYQQVLKNEFKFLISFQNENVFDETGMPKERFSAKCLPNSPCSLEIQATKLEDSAVYFCASSQFYGNTEAFFGQGTRLTVV.

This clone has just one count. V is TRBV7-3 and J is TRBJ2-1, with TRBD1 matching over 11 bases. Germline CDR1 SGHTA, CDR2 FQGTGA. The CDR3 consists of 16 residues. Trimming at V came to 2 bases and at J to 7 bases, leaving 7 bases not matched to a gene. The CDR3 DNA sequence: TGTGCCAGCAGCTTACTTGGGACAGGGGGTTGGAATGAGCAGTTCTTC. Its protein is CASSLLGTGGWNEQFF.

For the CDR3, the DNA is TGTGCCAGCAGTCAGACGGGACCTGGAGGTAGCTCCTACGAGCAGTACTTC. It yields the protein CASSQTGPGGSSYEQYF. The chain recombines TRBV27 with TRBJ2-7; D tentatively reads TRBD1 or TRBD2 (5 bases each). Deletions cut 5 bases from V and 0 bases from J, with 20 bases between. The germline gives CDR1 MNHEY, CDR2 SMNVEV (reference sequence). The CDR3 is 17 amino acids.

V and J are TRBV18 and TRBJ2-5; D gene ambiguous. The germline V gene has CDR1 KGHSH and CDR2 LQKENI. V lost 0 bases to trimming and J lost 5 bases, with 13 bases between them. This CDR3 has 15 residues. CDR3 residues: CASSPPFWGSETQYF. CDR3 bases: TGTGCCAGCTCACCACCGTTTTGGGGATCGGAGACCCAGTACTTC.

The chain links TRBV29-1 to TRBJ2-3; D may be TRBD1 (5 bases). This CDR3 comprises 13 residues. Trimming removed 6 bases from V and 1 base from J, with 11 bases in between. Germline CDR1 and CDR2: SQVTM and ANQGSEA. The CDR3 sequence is CSVKDKRTDTQYF. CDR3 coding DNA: TGCAGCGTGAAGGACAAACGCACAGATACGCAGTATTTT.

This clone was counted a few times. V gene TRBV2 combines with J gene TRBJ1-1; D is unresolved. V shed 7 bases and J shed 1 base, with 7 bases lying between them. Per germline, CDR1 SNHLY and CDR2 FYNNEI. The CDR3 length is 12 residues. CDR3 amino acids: CASTYTNTEAFF. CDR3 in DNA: TGTGCCAGCACTTACACGAACACTGAAGCTTTCTTT.

CDR3 bases: TGCGCCAGCAGCCGGACTAGCGGGGGGGAACACAATGAGCAGTTCTTC. It encodes CASSRTSGGEHNEQFF. The chain employs TRBV5-1 and TRBJ2-1; 15 bases agree with TRBD2. Germline-derived CDR1 and CDR2 are SGHRS and YFSETQ. The junction had 4 bases not matched to a gene; V was cut back by 4 bases and J by 5 bases. The CDR3 extends over 16 amino acids.

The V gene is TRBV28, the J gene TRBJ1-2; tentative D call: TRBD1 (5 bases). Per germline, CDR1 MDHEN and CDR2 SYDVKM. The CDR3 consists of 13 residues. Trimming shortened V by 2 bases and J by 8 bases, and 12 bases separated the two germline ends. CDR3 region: CASSLGGEWGYTF. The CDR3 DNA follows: TGTGCCAGCAGTTTAGGAGGGGAATGGGGCTACACCTTC.

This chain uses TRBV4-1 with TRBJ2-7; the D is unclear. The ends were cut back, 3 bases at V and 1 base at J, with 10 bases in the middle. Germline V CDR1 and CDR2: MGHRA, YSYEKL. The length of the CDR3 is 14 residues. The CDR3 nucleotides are TGCGCCAGCAGCCAGGTCGGTACTTCCTACGAGCAGTACTTC. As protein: CASSQVGTSYEQYF.

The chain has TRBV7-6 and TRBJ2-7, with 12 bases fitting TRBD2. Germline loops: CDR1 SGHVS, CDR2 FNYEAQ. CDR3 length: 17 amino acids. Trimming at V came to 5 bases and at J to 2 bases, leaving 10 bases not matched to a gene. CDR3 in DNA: TGTGCCAGCAGCACCCTAGCGGGAGGGGGAACTCCCTACGAGCAGTACTTC. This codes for CASSTLAGGGTPYEQYF.

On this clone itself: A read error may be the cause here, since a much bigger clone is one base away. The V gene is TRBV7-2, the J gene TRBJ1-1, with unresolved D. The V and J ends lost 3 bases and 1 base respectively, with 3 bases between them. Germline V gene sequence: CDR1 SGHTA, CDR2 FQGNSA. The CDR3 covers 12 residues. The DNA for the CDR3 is TGTGCCAGCAGCTTGGAGAACACTGAAGCTTTCTTT. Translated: CASSLENTEAFF.

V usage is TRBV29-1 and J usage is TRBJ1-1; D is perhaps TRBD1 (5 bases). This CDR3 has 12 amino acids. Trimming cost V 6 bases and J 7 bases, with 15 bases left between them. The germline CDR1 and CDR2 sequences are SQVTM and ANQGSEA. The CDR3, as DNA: TGCAGCGTAACCCAGGGTGTGGTTGAAGCTTTCTTT. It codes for CSVTQGVVEAFF.

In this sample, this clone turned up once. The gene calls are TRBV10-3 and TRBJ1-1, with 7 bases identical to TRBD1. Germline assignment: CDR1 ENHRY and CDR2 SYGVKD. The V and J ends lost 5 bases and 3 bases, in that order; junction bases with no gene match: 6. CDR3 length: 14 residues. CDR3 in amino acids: CAISMTGSDTEAFF. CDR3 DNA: TGTGCCATCAGTATGACAGGGAGCGACACTGAAGCTTTCTTT.